This entry features one TCR beta chain sequence. Its binding antigen is unknown. No much larger clone is present one base from it, and per-base qualities are unavailable. For sequencing of the TCRbeta CDR3 region, genomic DNA was extracted from the sorted cells. The immunoSEQ Assay was used for sequencing of TCRbeta CDR3 regions. Drawn from immuneACCESS, this table holds only the in-frame rearrangements with V and J called that TCRdb kept. Clones are partly lost; checked studies trace under half to an unresolved V gene and leave the rest unexplained. This sample comprises 65,000 to 85,000 clones, approximately 84% of them detected only once. The ten largest clonotypes hold 2% to 2.5% of the sample. This sample was included in a study of OX40 agonist ivuxolimab in advanced cancers. As for the study more broadly: Ivuxolimab was a fully human IgG2 agonistic monoclonal antibody targeting the costimulatory receptor OX40 (CD134). Intravenous ivuxolimab was administered to patients every 2 weeks at six dose levels: 0.01, 0.1, 0.3, 1.5, 3 and 10 mg/kg. Among the 50 to 55 dose-escalation patients, about 19 had hepatocellular carcinoma, approximately 15 melanoma, 9 renal cell carcinoma and 9 head and neck cancer. The dose-escalation cohort was about 83% male with a mean age of approximately 60 years, ranging from about 23 to 85. Prior anti-PD-1, anti-PD-L1 or anti-CTLA-4 therapy was permitted, and checkpoint inhibitors had been received by around 39% of dose-escalation patients. Partial responses occurred in three dose-escalation patients: two with cutaneous melanoma and one with hepatocellular carcinoma. The point of sequencing TCRbeta in the periphery was to test whether ivuxolimab changed TCR sequence diversity and drove clonal T-cell expansion. The paper describes the monotherapy dose-escalation part (N of about 54 patients) of the phase I trial of ivuxolimab.

For this chain, trimming is 6 bases at the V end and 6 bases at the J end, and the number of junction bases without a gene match is 15. Including cysteine and phenylalanine, the CDR3 has 18 amino acids. CDR3 DNA is the only sequence kept; it has 54 bases, read in frame from the first base. CDR1 and CDR2 were assigned from the germline V gene (reference sequence) as SGHNT and YYREEE. Summary of the overall study and its limitations: At doses of 0.1 to 3.0 mg/kg, clonal expansion of both CD4+ and CD8+ T cells in blood was seen between baseline and week 6. Low levels of normalized T-cell clonal expansion were also shown by some nonresponding patients. After ivuxolimab, expanded clones were on average more numerous among CD8+ T cells than among CD4+ T cells. Antigen specificity was not determined for the clonally expanded peripheral T cells. Partial responders in the 0.1-3.0 mg/kg groups had among the lowest normalized peripheral clonal expansion, especially among CD8+ T cells.

The trial excluded patients who had a history of autoimmune disease or who were on systemic immunosuppression. Peripheral blood for TCR sequencing was drawn from every dose cohort at baseline, at cycle 4 day 1 and at cycle 7 day 1. The samples were drawn from a first-in-human, open-label, multicenter phase I dose-escalation trial of ivuxolimab. The trial enrolled adults with locally advanced or metastatic head and neck squamous cell, hepatocellular, melanoma or renal cell carcinoma. Before TCR sequencing, CD4+ T cells and CD8+ T cells were sorted from peripheral blood as separate populations. The specimen was CD4+ or CD8+ T cells sorted from blood, collected in a trial of the OX40 agonist ivuxolimab. The receptor comes from an adult with an advanced solid tumor such as melanoma, head and neck, liver or kidney cancer. The receptor chain draws on TRBV5-4 and TRBJ2-3; TRBD2 lines up with 14 middle nucleotides. CDR3 sequence: CASTRRHGTSGSADTQYF. The DNA sequence is TGTGCCAGCACTCGACGCCACGGGACTAGCGGGAGTGCGGATACGCAGTATTTT.